A single sample gave rise to the 13 T cell receptor beta chains below, sequenced in a study of CD4 T cells in relation to SARS-CoV-2 and coronaviruses. Sequenced by immunoSEQ multiplex PCR; TCRdb stores in-frame clones only, minus some. The sample carries 35,000 to 45,000 clones, approximately 80% recorded once. What these receptors recognize is not known. The specimen sequenced was naive CD4+ T cells from PBMCs, cultured in vitro. Subset given: naive CD4+ T cells isolated by negative enrichment. The source of these receptors is an adult with COVID-19.

This rearrangement joins TRBV7-9 to TRBJ1-1; D unresolved. Trimming removed 4 bases from V and 2 bases from J, with 8 bases in between. Germline CDR1 and CDR2: SEHNR and FQNEAQ (reference sequence). This CDR3 contains 13 residues. The DNA of the CDR3 is TGTGCCAGCAGCTGGGCCGGAAACACTGAAGCTTTCTTT. Translated, it gives CASSWAGNTEAFF.

A single count supports this clone. V and J are TRBV23-1 and TRBJ2-5; D is tentatively TRBD1 or TRBD2 (5 bases each). TRBV23-1 is treated as an ORF (open reading frame) with a function not yet certain. The CDR3 loop spans 13 amino acids. The CDR3 DNA sequence: TGCGCTTATGGGGGTGAGGCGGTCGAGACCCAGTACTTC. Translated, it gives CAYGGEAVETQYF.

This chain uses TRBV11-2 with TRBJ1-2; D is uncertain. This CDR3 spans 12 amino acids. Deletions cut 4 bases from V and 7 bases from J, with 10 bases between. Germline V gene sequence: CDR1 SGHAT, CDR2 FQNNGV. The CDR3 nucleotides are TGTGCCAGCAGCTCCTGGGCTGCTGGCTACACCTTC. Amino acids: CASSSWAAGYTF. The variable domain in full, completed from reference TRBV11-2 and TRBJ1-2, reads EAGVAQSPRYKIIEKRQSVAFWCNPISGHATLYWYQQILGQGPKLLIQFQNNGVVDDSQLPKDRFSAERLKGVDSTLKIQPAKLEDSAVYLCASSSWAAGYTFGSGTRLTVV.

The chain joins TRBV7-9 to TRBJ2-7; D might be TRBD2 (5 bases). Germline CDR1 and CDR2: SEHNR and FQNEAQ (reference sequence). Deletions cut 0 bases from V and 6 bases from J, with 18 bases between. The CDR3 sequence is 16 residues long. CDR3 bases: TGTGCCAGCAGCTTAGCCAGGACTTTCGGAGGTTTCGAGCAGTACTTC. Protein sequence: CASSLARTFGGFEQYF.

The CDR3 sequence: CASSNRQVRNTEAFF. The CDR3 DNA sequence: TGTGCCAGCAGCAACCGACAGGTCCGGAACACTGAAGCTTTCTTT. The gene calls are TRBV7-2 and TRBJ1-1, with D maybe TRBD1 (6 bases). Per germline, CDR1 SGHTA and CDR2 FQGNSA. The CDR3 contains 15 residues. Trimming removed 5 bases at V and 1 base at J, with 14 bases between.

The chain joins TRBV28 to TRBJ1-2, with unresolved D. Per the germline V gene, CDR1 is MDHEN and CDR2 is SYDVKM. The CDR3 runs to 15 residues. Trimming stripped 4 bases from V and 2 bases from J, with 14 bases between. The CDR3 DNA reads as TGTGCCAGCAGTTCCCCTGGTCTAGGGAACTATGGCTACACCTTC. It specifies CASSSPGLGNYGYTF.

The chain is built from TRBV6-2 or TRBV6-3 and TRBJ2-7, with 8 positions matching TRBD2. The CDR3 loop spans 14 amino acids. Germline CDR1 reads MNHEY; CDR2 reads SVGEGT. V lost 5 bases to trimming and J lost 3 bases; unmatched junction nucleotides: 6. The CDR3 sequence is CASSTTSEDYEQYF. CDR3 DNA sequence: TGTGCCAGCAGTACGACTAGCGAGGACTACGAGCAGTACTTC.

V usage is TRBV28 and J usage is TRBJ1-5; D gene uncertain. Germline V CDR1 and CDR2: MDHEN, SYDVKM. This CDR3 has 15 amino acids. Trimming removed 6 bases from V and 1 base from J, with 13 bases in between. CDR3 nucleotide sequence: TGTGCCAGCAGAGATAAAAGAGAGAGCAATCAGCCCCAGCATTTT. Amino acids: CASRDKRESNQPQHF.

This sequence joins TRBV19 and TRBJ2-3, with 10 positions matching TRBD2. CDR1 is LNHDA, CDR2 SQIVND, per germline (reference sequence). The CDR3 totals 15 residues. With 5 bases clipped from V and 4 bases from J, the junction kept 6 bases outside the gene matches. In DNA, the CDR3 is TGTGCCAGTAGTCCCGGACTAGCGGTTCCAGATACGCAGTATTTT. Protein: CASSPGLAVPDTQYF.

The chain is built from TRBV3-1 (or the pseudogene TRBV3-2) and TRBJ2-1, with 9 nucleotides matching TRBD2. With V trimmed by 5 bases and J by 7 bases, 12 bases remained unmatched. There are 16 residues in the CDR3. From germline, CDR1 is LGHDT and CDR2 YNNKEL (reference sequence). The CDR3 DNA is TGTGCCAGCAGCACCATGGGTAGCGGGGGTTCGAATGAGCAGTTCTTC. Its translation: CASSTMGSGGSNEQFF.

The J gene is TRBJ2-7, the V gene TRBV7-6; TRBD1 agrees at 9 bases. The CDR3 totals 16 residues. V was pared by 3 bases and J by 3 bases, with 9 bases of the junction left unmatched. The V gene's germline CDR1 is SGHVS and CDR2 FNYEAQ. This CDR3 is CASSFSLGQGFYEQYF. In DNA form, the CDR3 reads TGTGCCAGCAGCTTTTCCTTGGGACAGGGTTTCTACGAGCAGTACTTC.

This clone was counted a single time. The genes are TRBV19 and TRBJ2-3; D is unclear. V shed 4 bases and J shed 1 base, with 15 bases lying between them. Germline assignment: CDR1 LNHDA and CDR2 SQIVND (reference sequence). This CDR3 is built from 16 residues. The CDR3 spells CASSTRGYFGTDTQYF. In DNA form, the CDR3 reads TGTGCCAGTAGTACCCGTGGGTACTTCGGCACAGATACGCAGTATTTT.

The V call is TRBV6-6, the J call TRBJ2-5, with a tentative D call TRBD1 (6 bases). CDR1 and CDR2 from the germline V gene are MNHNY and SVGAGI (reference sequence). V lost 6 bases and J 5 bases, leaving 22 bases between the germline ends. The CDR3 consists of 16 residues. CDR3 amino acids: CASRASTRTQGETQYF. CDR3 nucleotides: TGTGCCAGCAGGGCTAGTACAAGAACCCAGGGGGAGACCCAGTACTTC.